This TCR beta chain is from a study of CD8 T cells in ankylosing spondylitis. The table lists this clonotype with a few counts. The antigen remains undetermined. The CDR3 spans 18 residues. Germline V gene lookup returns CDR1 SGHKS and CDR2 YYEKEE (reference sequence). With 4 bases clipped from V and 5 bases from J, the junction kept 20 bases outside the gene matches. TCRdb re-derived calls from the 5' RACE reads in MiXCR, one entry per CDR3 protein. In the table there are hundreds of thousands of distinct CDR3 sequences, about 10% of which are singletons. Broader study findings: Peripheral blood held disease-linked clones only at relatively low frequency, and these were CD8+. Within matched ankylosing spondylitis synovial fluid, disease-linked clones were reportedly significantly enriched. Seemingly characteristic of ankylosing spondylitis blood was a TCR beta motif consisting of roughly 8 highly homologous variants.

This clonotype was sampled from a male donor with ankylosing spondylitis. The chain carries TRBV5-5 and TRBJ1-1, with 7 bases identical to TRBD1. Sequenced sample: blood, either unsorted or a sorted T cell fraction (not recorded which). CDR3 loop: CASSPQANRQGGKTEAFF. The CDR3 DNA follows: TGTGCCAGCAGCCCGCAAGCGAACCGACAGGGAGGGAAGACTGAAGCTTTCTTT.